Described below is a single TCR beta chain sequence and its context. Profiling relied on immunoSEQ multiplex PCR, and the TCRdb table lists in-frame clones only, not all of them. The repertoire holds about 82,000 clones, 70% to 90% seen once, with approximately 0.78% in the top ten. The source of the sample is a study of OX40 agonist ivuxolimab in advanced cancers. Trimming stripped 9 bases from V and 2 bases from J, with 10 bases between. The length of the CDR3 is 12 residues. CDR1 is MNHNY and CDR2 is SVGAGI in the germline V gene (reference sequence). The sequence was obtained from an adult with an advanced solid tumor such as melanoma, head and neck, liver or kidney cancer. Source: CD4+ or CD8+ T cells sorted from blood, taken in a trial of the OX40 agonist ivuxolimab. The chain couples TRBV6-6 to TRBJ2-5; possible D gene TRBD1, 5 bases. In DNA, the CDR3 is TGTGCCAGTACGGACACTCAAGAGACCCAGTACTTC. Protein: CASTDTQETQYF.